This T cell receptor (beta chain) was obtained from a study of CD8 T cells in ankylosing spondylitis (dated by TCRdb to about 2017). Concerning the study at large: To find TCR variants linked to disease, the study profiled T cell receptor beta repertoires in ankylosing spondylitis patients and healthy donors. Peripheral blood was sampled, and synovial fluid was additionally collected from ankylosing spondylitis patients. The whole study cohort included 90 to 120 healthy donors and over 20 ankylosing spondylitis patients. Overall results and qualifications from the work: A TCR beta motif made up of several highly homologous amino acid variants appeared to be characteristic of blood from ankylosing spondylitis patients. The disease-linked clones showed a CD8+ phenotype and occurred at relatively low frequencies in peripheral blood. According to the report, matched synovial fluid samples from ankylosing spondylitis patients were significantly enriched for the disease-linked clones. Some TCR beta motif variants had previously been reported in synovial fluid and blood of reactive arthritis patients, which suggested common disease-initiation mechanisms.

The reads were generated on an Illumina HiSeq 2500. Quantitative 5'-RACE with molecular barcodes was used to prepare TCR beta libraries. The study's own analysis went as follows. Disease-linked TCR variants were identified with a new computational method built on a probabilistic model of VDJ rearrangement. TCRdb's own reprocessing of the public reads used fastp at Q25 and MiXCR and kept productive beta chains. Under each unique CDR3 protein, matching rows form one entry showing the most common genes and DNA. TCRdb's processing, not the authors', yielded these V and J calls. This sample has fewer than 150,000 distinct CDR3 sequences in its table, and around 6.6% of those were observed once. The ten largest account for 9.5% to 15% of the sample. Cut back by 4 bases and 1 base, the V and J ends lie 8 bases apart. In the germline V gene, CDR1 corresponds to MNHEY and CDR2 to SVGAGI. Inclusive of the bounding cysteine and phenylalanine, the CDR3 is 13 residues long. Left in the record is the CDR3 DNA by itself, 39 bases read in frame from the first base.

This clonotype was picked up many times. Its specific antigen is unknown. Per-base qualities were not stored, and no clone one base away is much larger. The sequenced sample consisted of blood, either unsorted or a sorted T cell fraction (not recorded which). The rearrangement joined TRBV6-5 to TRBJ2-7; the D region may be TRBD1 or TRBD2, each matching 5 bases equally. This clonotype originated in a female donor with ankylosing spondylitis or in good health (not recorded which). This receptor carries the CDR3 CASSSGPSYEQYF. The sequenced DNA: TGTGCCAGCAGTTCGGGACCTTCCTACGAGCAGTACTTC.